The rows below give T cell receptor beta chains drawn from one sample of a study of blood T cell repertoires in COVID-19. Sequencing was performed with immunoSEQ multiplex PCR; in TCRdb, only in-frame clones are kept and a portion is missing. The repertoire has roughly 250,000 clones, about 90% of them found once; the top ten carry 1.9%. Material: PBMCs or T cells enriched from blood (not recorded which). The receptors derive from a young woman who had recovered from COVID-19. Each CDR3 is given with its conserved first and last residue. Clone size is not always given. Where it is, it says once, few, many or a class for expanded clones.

CDR3aa: CASCLNWGRLNYGYTF
j_gene: TRBJ1-2
abundance: -
v_gene: TRBV2

CDR3aa: CASSAGTPQKAQHF
j_gene: TRBJ1-5
abundance: -
v_gene: TRBV6-5

CDR3aa: CASRPGQGNYGYTF
j_gene: TRBJ1-2
abundance: -
v_gene: TRBV2

CDR3aa: CASSPGEGIGVVYGYTF
j_gene: TRBJ1-2
abundance: -
v_gene: TRBV9

CDR3aa: CASSLSGGQLGYGYTF
j_gene: TRBJ1-2
abundance: -
v_gene: TRBV5-4

CDR3aa: CASSWTGGGNQPQHF
j_gene: TRBJ1-5
abundance: -
v_gene: TRBV19

CDR3aa: CASSPTLAGGRYEQYF
j_gene: TRBJ2-7
abundance: once
v_gene: TRBV3-1/TRBV3-2

CDR3aa: CASRKDRDVGGYTF
j_gene: TRBJ1-2
abundance: -
v_gene: TRBV2

CDR3aa: CASSPPQGTNYGYTF
j_gene: TRBJ1-2
abundance: -
v_gene: TRBV18

CDR3aa: CASSPPRGQTTFGDNEQFF
j_gene: TRBJ2-1
abundance: -
v_gene: TRBV27

CDR3aa: CASRPRAGRNYGYTF
j_gene: TRBJ1-2
abundance: -
v_gene: TRBV6-5

CDR3aa: CASSVGGDSQETQYF
j_gene: TRBJ2-5
abundance: -
v_gene: TRBV2

CDR3aa: CAIATATNEKLFF
j_gene: TRBJ1-4
abundance: -
v_gene: TRBV10-3

CDR3aa: CSVEVSGGGYTF
j_gene: TRBJ1-2
abundance: -
v_gene: TRBV29-1

CDR3aa: CASSQPTGDYQETQYF
j_gene: TRBJ2-5
abundance: -
v_gene: TRBV4-2

CDR3aa: CASSPLRDRGDREQFF
j_gene: TRBJ2-1
abundance: once
v_gene: TRBV5-6

CDR3aa: CASASGGNQPQHF
j_gene: TRBJ1-5
abundance: -
v_gene: TRBV10-3

CDR3aa: CASSHSLRRLAGGNEQFF
j_gene: TRBJ2-1
abundance: -
v_gene: TRBV3-1/TRBV3-2

CDR3aa: CASSPRTSVYNEQFF
j_gene: TRBJ2-1
abundance: -
v_gene: TRBV7-9

CDR3aa: CASSQGLAEAYEQYF
j_gene: TRBJ2-7
abundance: -
v_gene: TRBV28

CDR3aa: CASSQAAGEDTQYF
j_gene: TRBJ2-3
abundance: -
v_gene: TRBV4-1

CDR3aa: CSVAQGTANTGELFF
j_gene: TRBJ2-2
abundance: few
v_gene: TRBV29-1

CDR3aa: CASSLLSSEAFF
j_gene: TRBJ1-1
abundance: once
v_gene: TRBV7-2

CDR3aa: CASSVAGQGGETQYF
j_gene: TRBJ2-5
abundance: -
v_gene: TRBV9

CDR3aa: CATSRGNEKLFF
j_gene: TRBJ1-4
abundance: few
v_gene: TRBV24-1

CDR3aa: CASSPLSGRAVDEQYF
j_gene: TRBJ2-7
abundance: -
v_gene: TRBV18

CDR3aa: CASSQGQGSYNEQFF
j_gene: TRBJ2-1
abundance: -
v_gene: TRBV11-3

CDR3aa: CASSRTRRSEQYF
j_gene: TRBJ2-7
abundance: -
v_gene: TRBV3-1/TRBV3-2

CDR3aa: CASSLGRGRPDSEAFF
j_gene: TRBJ1-1
abundance: -
v_gene: TRBV7-8

CDR3aa: CASSWTSGRAGDGELFF
j_gene: TRBJ2-2
abundance: -
v_gene: TRBV7-8

CDR3aa: CASSQGRLAGVETQYF
j_gene: TRBJ2-5
abundance: -
v_gene: TRBV14

CDR3aa: CASSASRQGDQPQHF
j_gene: TRBJ1-5
abundance: -
v_gene: TRBV7-9

CDR3aa: CASSFDSGQAAEAFF
j_gene: TRBJ1-1
abundance: -
v_gene: TRBV11-1

CDR3aa: CASSHRGLYGYTF
j_gene: TRBJ1-2
abundance: -
v_gene: TRBV12-3/TRBV12-4

CDR3aa: CASSQSGVGELFF
j_gene: TRBJ2-2
abundance: -
v_gene: TRBV4-3

CDR3aa: CASSDGQGAYGYTF
j_gene: TRBJ1-2
abundance: -
v_gene: TRBV11-2

CDR3aa: CASSNSRLAGPHEQYF
j_gene: TRBJ2-7
abundance: -
v_gene: TRBV7-9

CDR3aa: CASEGVYDTEAFF
j_gene: TRBJ1-1
abundance: -
v_gene: TRBV19

CDR3aa: CASSYSSQVDEQFF
j_gene: TRBJ2-1
abundance: -
v_gene: TRBV6-2/TRBV6-3

CDR3aa: CASSPPGGRGTDTQYF
j_gene: TRBJ2-3
abundance: once
v_gene: TRBV18

CDR3aa: CASSSLAGDFSEQYF
j_gene: TRBJ2-7
abundance: -
v_gene: TRBV4-1

CDR3aa: CASSLRERTEAFF
j_gene: TRBJ1-1
abundance: -
v_gene: TRBV27

CDR3aa: CSAHRGQGNEAFF
j_gene: TRBJ1-1
abundance: -
v_gene: TRBV29-1

CDR3aa: CASSLRGQVLTYEQYF
j_gene: TRBJ2-7
abundance: -
v_gene: TRBV27

CDR3aa: CASSLTDRGQGELFF
j_gene: TRBJ2-2
abundance: -
v_gene: TRBV5-1

CDR3aa: CASSQDAGAWGYTF
j_gene: TRBJ1-2
abundance: -
v_gene: TRBV4-2

CDR3aa: CASSVAPSGGGQPYEQYF
j_gene: TRBJ2-7
abundance: -
v_gene: TRBV9

CDR3aa: CASSQGGMSKNIQYF
j_gene: TRBJ2-4
abundance: -
v_gene: TRBV3-1/TRBV3-2

CDR3aa: CASSVGLVDTGELFF
j_gene: TRBJ2-2
abundance: -
v_gene: TRBV28

CDR3aa: CASSLPSGEGPGYTF
j_gene: TRBJ1-2
abundance: -
v_gene: TRBV7-8

CDR3aa: CASSLRTGETQYF
j_gene: TRBJ2-5
abundance: -
v_gene: TRBV5-1

CDR3aa: CASSSGLADSYEQYF
j_gene: TRBJ2-7
abundance: -
v_gene: TRBV28

CDR3aa: CASSQPGQGPDYGYTF
j_gene: TRBJ1-2
abundance: -
v_gene: TRBV4-1

CDR3aa: CASSEGTGSYGYTF
j_gene: TRBJ1-2
abundance: -
v_gene: TRBV5-5

CDR3aa: CASSPGTAYNEQFF
j_gene: TRBJ2-1
abundance: few
v_gene: TRBV7-8

CDR3aa: CASSQRLTGDSEAFF
j_gene: TRBJ1-1
abundance: -
v_gene: TRBV4-3

CDR3aa: CASSLGPGTGNTIYF
j_gene: TRBJ1-3
abundance: -
v_gene: TRBV5-8